This T cell receptor beta chain was sequenced in a study of blood T cell repertoires in COVID-19 (dated by TCRdb to about 2020). As for the study more broadly: The collaborator samples originated in the United States, Italy and Spain and spanned the acute and convalescent phases of COVID-19. The material from the prospective study consisted of cDNA or gDNA derived from T cells, B-cell-depleted T cells, or PBMCs. Subjects who had been exposed to COVID-19, were actively infected with it, or had recovered from it provided the deeply sampled blood TCRbeta repertoires that made up the dataset. The repertoires were made available in a free public database intended to serve as a resource for research on the immune response to SARS-CoV-2. Samples were obtained from the ongoing ImmuneRACE study (first 160 participants) and from 1,200 or so subjects provided by 6 global collaborators. A de-identified subject ID, COVID-19 status, age in years and sex were almost always included in the sample metadata. Where available, HLA class I and class II types were taken from metadata supplied by the sample provider and were not determined by assay-based typing. The investigation overall reported the following: How much clinical and demographic metadata was included differed by source and by participant, and the metadata was provided uncurated.

V is trimmed back by 5 bases and J by 2 bases, and the junction contains 8 bases that no gene match accounts for. CDR1 and CDR2 (MDHEN, SYDVKM) derive from the germline V gene. The CDR3 holds 15 amino acids from the cysteine to the phenylalanine. The sequence is cut down to CDR3 DNA, 45 bases in frame from base 1. The immunoSEQ Assay, a bias-controlled multiplex PCR, was used to amplify TCRbeta CDR3 regions from genomic DNA. The study's own analysis went as follows. Within the assay, amplification of reference gene primers was used to estimate how many nucleated cells each sample contained. To quantify the absolute abundance of each unique TCRbeta CDR3 rearrangement, sequence reads were collapsed and filtered. For each sample, productive Simpson clonality was calculated as the square root of Simpson's diversity index over productive rearrangements. The table comes from immuneACCESS by way of TCRdb, which keeps in-frame sequences with V and J called. Part of the clones is missing from these tables; in studies checked, under half for an unresolved V gene and the rest for unknown reasons. The V and J calls and clone size come from that table; D and trimming were worked out from the DNA. The sample table lists about 350,000 clones, more than 75% of them with a count of one. 2.5% to 3% of the sample goes to the ten largest clones.

Participants in the prospective study were aged about 18 to 95 years, lived in 20 to 30 United States geographic areas, and enrolled through a virtual design. To assign participants to cohorts, the prospective study relied on clinical history that participants themselves reported in a screening survey and a study questionnaire. Recovered participants in ImmuneRACE Cohort 3 were defined by two consecutive negative NP/OP PCR tests, clearance by a healthcare professional, or resolution of symptoms. In the prospective study, mobile phlebotomists collected whole blood, serum and a nasopharyngeal or oropharyngeal swab from each participant. Prospective study participants could optionally give additional blood draws and questionnaires over an approximately two-month period. Blood samples from the prospective study were shipped frozen or at room temperature prior to DNA extraction. Comment on this clone: Its antigen is currently not known. It has no much larger one-base neighbor in the sample; base qualities were not kept.

Specimen: PBMCs or T cells enriched from blood (not recorded which). The TCR originated in a young woman who had recovered from COVID-19. The rearranged segments are TRBV28 and TRBJ2-7, and 8 junctional nucleotides match TRBD1. The bases are TGTGCCAGCAGTCCCCGGACAGGGCGACCCTACGAGCAGTACTTC. Its protein product is CASSPRTGRPYEQYF.